This paragraph reports one TCR beta chain. Its antigen remains unidentified. The data were produced by immunoSEQ multiplex PCR, yet TCRdb's version contains in-frame clones alone and is incomplete. The table records about 59,000 clones, roughly nine tenths of them present only once. The data stem from a study of T cells in localized non-small cell lung cancer. Study-level findings and limits: Adjacent uninvolved lung had the highest clonality, suggesting focused antigen responses. Appearance in adjacent lung was seen for a median approximately 60 of the top 100 tumor clones. Heterogeneity stays possible, as sequencing covered only one tumor region.

CDR3 size: 14 residues. The germline V gene has CDR1 MNHEY and CDR2 SVGAGI. Trimming cost V 5 bases and J 0 bases, with 8 bases left between them. V and J are TRBV6-5 and TRBJ1-5, with D possibly TRBD1 on 5 matching bases. Specimen: peripheral blood, collected before any cancer treatment. The clonotype was recovered from a man aged 40 to 69 with stage I lung adenocarcinoma. The CDR3 sequence is CASSRDFSNQPQHF. The CDR3 region has the DNA TGTGCCAGCAGTCGGGACTTTAGCAATCAGCCCCAGCATTTT.